Each of the 26 T cell receptor beta chains below was sequenced from the same sample in a study of identical twins. MiXCR was run by TCRdb on the 5' RACE reads, yielding one entry per CDR3 protein. Of 510,000 or so distinct CDR3 sequences in the sample, 15% were seen once. The same data also contributed to another study, on yellow fever vaccine responses in identical twins.

Sequencing used CD4+ T cells sorted from blood. These receptors all come from a woman under 30 in good health.

This chain connects TRBV10-3 to TRBJ2-5; 7 bases line up with TRBD1. J gave up 5 bases and V 2 bases, and 2 bases lay outside the gene matches. Germline lookup yields CDR1 ENHRY and CDR2 SYGVKD. This CDR3 region has 13 residues. The CDR3 reads CAISETGEETQYF. The DNA for the CDR3 is TGTGCCATCAGTGAGACAGGGGAGGAGACCCAGTACTTC.

This clonotype was seen a few times. The chain employs TRBV5-1 and TRBJ2-1; TRBD2 aligns across 13 bases. Germline trimming cut 4 bases from V and 8 bases from J; bases unmatched to any gene: 15. The V gene's germline CDR1 is SGHRS and CDR2 YFSETQ. The CDR3 length is 18 residues. The CDR3 reads CASSKAGTSGMIIHEQFF. CDR3 in DNA: TGCGCCAGCAGCAAGGCCGGGACTAGCGGGATGATTATACATGAGCAGTTCTTC.

The chain couples TRBV5-1 to TRBJ2-1, with 11 nucleotides matching TRBD2. The length of the CDR3 is 20 residues. The germline V gene encodes CDR1 SGHRS and CDR2 YFSETQ. With 3 bases clipped from V and 6 bases from J, the junction kept 20 bases outside the gene matches. CDR3 coding DNA: TGCGCCAGCAGCTCGTCGTCTAGCGGGGGGTGGGGGTCGCGGAGCAATGAGCAGTTCTTC. It translates to CASSSSSSGGWGSRSNEQFF.

This clonotype was counted only a few times. This rearrangement joins TRBV18 to TRBJ2-1, with D perhaps being TRBD1 or TRBD2 (6 bases each). The germline V and J ends were trimmed by 0 bases and 2 bases, with 14 bases remaining between them. The length of the CDR3 is 17 residues. CDR1 KGHSH and CDR2 LQKENI come from the germline V gene. The DNA of the CDR3 is TGTGCCAGCTCACCACCTGGCCGGGGGCCTGCCTACAATGAGCAGTTCTTC. As protein: CASSPPGRGPAYNEQFF. The entire variable domain, with the rest obtained from reference TRBV18 and TRBJ2-1, is as follows: NAGVMQNPRHLVRRRGQEARLRCSPMKGHSHVYWYRQLPEEGLKFMVYLQKENIIDESGMPKERFSAEFPKEGPSILRIQQVVRGDSAAYFCASSPPGRGPAYNEQFFGPGTRLTVL.

This clonotype was detected a few times. The chain joins TRBV24-1 to TRBJ1-5; TRBD1 matches 7 bases. Germline CDR1 reads KGHDR; CDR2 reads SFDVKD. CDR3 length: 14 amino acids. The ends lost 2 bases at V and 11 bases at J; junction bases unmatched: 8. Here the CDR3 DNA reads TGTGCCACCAGTGATTCGCAGAGGCAGGGGGCCCAGCATTTT. This codes for CATSDSQRQGAQHF.

Ten or more counts support this clonotype. CDR3 coding DNA: TGCGCCAGCAGCTTGGCCGCTGGGGACGGGGCCGGGGAGCTGTTTTTT. Translating it yields CASSLAAGDGAGELFF. V usage is TRBV5-1 and J usage is TRBJ2-2; D might be TRBD1 or TRBD2, each matching 5 bases. The CDR3 runs to 16 residues. V lost 0 bases to trimming and J lost 6 bases, with 15 bases between them. The germline V gene encodes CDR1 SGHRS and CDR2 YFSETQ.

V and J are TRBV14 and TRBJ1-2; no clear D. The CDR3 covers 13 residues. Germline V gives CDR1 SGHDN, CDR2 FVKESK. With 0 bases removed from V and 8 bases from J, the gap between germline ends came to 10 bases. The CDR3 region has the DNA TGTGCCAGCAGCCAAGAACATATGAACGGCTACACCTTC. This encodes CASSQEHMNGYTF.

The chain uses TRBV5-1 and TRBJ2-3, with 7 bases fitting TRBD2. The CDR3 loop spans 15 amino acids. Trimming removed 0 bases from V and 2 bases from J; junction bases left unmatched: 3. Germline CDR1 is SGHRS and CDR2 is YFSETQ. Written as DNA, the CDR3 is TGCGCCAGCAGCTTGGACCTAGCGGCCACAGATACGCAGTATTTT. Residues: CASSLDLAATDTQYF.

The chain combines TRBV6-1 with TRBJ2-2, with TRBD1 matching 9 bases. Germline V gives CDR1 MNHNS, CDR2 SASEGT. V gave up 6 bases and J gave up 5 bases; unmatched junction bases: 7. This CDR3 has 15 residues. The CDR3 protein is CASRPGTGSTGELFF. The CDR3 coding sequence is TGTGCCAGCAGACCCGGGACAGGGAGTACCGGGGAGCTGTTTTTT.

The CDR3 DNA is TGTGCCAGCAGTCACAGGGGGGGGATCACTGAAGCTTTCTTT. Residues: CASSHRGGITEAFF. J is TRBJ1-1 and V is TRBV6-5; TRBD1 aligns across 8 bases. CDR1 MNHEY and CDR2 SVGAGI come from the germline V gene. The junction had 6 bases not matched to a gene; V was cut back by 5 bases and J by 4 bases. The CDR3 loop spans 14 amino acids.

This clonotype was counted a few times. The CDR3, as DNA: TGTGCCAACGGACAGGGGGCTGAAGCTTTCTTT. Protein product: CANGQGAEAFF. The genes are TRBV10-3 and TRBJ1-1; 10 bases match TRBD1. V gave up 10 bases and J gave up 6 bases; unmatched junction bases: 2. CDR3 length equals 11 residues. CDR1 and CDR2 (germline): ENHRY, SYGVKD.

A few counts support this clonotype. V is TRBV12-3 or TRBV12-4 and J is TRBJ1-5; possibly TRBD1 for D (6 bases). V was trimmed by 1 base and J by 7 bases, leaving 11 bases between them. The CDR3 extends over 14 amino acids. The CDR3, as DNA: TGTGCCAGCAGTTTAGAAGGGGGGGGACAGCCCCAGCATTTT. Protein: CASSLEGGGQPQHF.

The V call is TRBV28, the J call TRBJ2-1; 14 bases agree with TRBD2. J was trimmed by 6 bases and V by 5 bases; bases with no gene match: 6. Looked up from germline, CDR1 is MDHEN and CDR2 is SYDVKM. The CDR3 extends over 16 amino acids. The CDR3 region has the DNA TGTGCCAGCAGTGCCCGGACTAGCGGGAGGTCCAATGAGCAGTTCTTC. As protein: CASSARTSGRSNEQFF.

This clonotype was seen a handful of times. The chain employs TRBV27 and TRBJ1-4; 7 nucleotides line up with TRBD1. The CDR3 runs 15 residues. Trimming took 6 bases from V and 5 from J; bases not matched to a gene: 9. Germline V gene data show CDR1 as MNHEY and CDR2 as SMNVEV (reference sequence). The CDR3: CASRPRQGVNEKLFF. The CDR3 bases are TGTGCCAGCAGACCCAGACAGGGTGTGAATGAAAAACTGTTTTTT.

The rearrangement joins TRBV7-6 to TRBJ2-1; D might be TRBD2 (5 bases). The CDR3 has 15 residues. The V end was cut by 5 bases, the J end by 3 bases, with 14 bases between. CDR1 is SGHVS, CDR2 FNYEAQ, per germline. CDR3 loop: CASSDEGLFYNEQFF. CDR3 DNA: TGTGCCAGCAGCGACGAAGGACTCTTCTACAATGAGCAGTTCTTC. The whole variable domain, remainder taken from reference TRBV7-6 and TRBJ2-1, is GAGVSQSPRYKVTKRGQDVALRCDPISGHVSLYWYRQALGQGPEFLTYFNYEAQQDKSGLPNDRFSAERPEGSISTLTIQRTEQRDSAMYRCASSDEGLFYNEQFFGPGTRLTVL.

This clonotype was observed a few times. The genes are TRBV19 and TRBJ2-3; D is undetermined. Germline V gives CDR1 LNHDA, CDR2 SQIVND (reference sequence). The CDR3 extends over 14 amino acids. The V end lost 3 bases, the J end lost 6 bases, and 13 bases lay between the germline ends. The CDR3 sequence: CASSIAQYTDTQYF. The DNA for the CDR3 is TGTGCCAGTAGTATTGCCCAATACACGGATACGCAGTATTTT.

This clonotype turned up a few times. This chain links TRBV5-1 with TRBJ2-1, with 11 bases fitting TRBD2. Germline CDR1 SGHRS, CDR2 YFSETQ. Trimming cost V 4 bases and J 8 bases; bases outside gene matches: 8. This CDR3 comprises 15 residues. CDR3 amino acids: CASSQNSGRAYEQFF. For the CDR3, the DNA is TGCGCCAGCAGCCAAAATAGCGGGAGGGCCTATGAGCAGTTCTTC.

This clonotype has ten or more counts. The J gene is TRBJ2-7, the V gene TRBV6-5, with a weak D call TRBD1 (5 bases). V was cut by 4 bases and J by 1 base, with 11 bases left in between. CDR1 and CDR2 (germline): MNHEY, SVGAGI. The CDR3 contains 14 residues. The CDR3 region is CASSWGTGSYEQYF. DNA of the CDR3: TGTGCCAGCAGTTGGGGAACAGGATCCTACGAGCAGTACTTC.

This clonotype was detected a few times. J is TRBJ2-1 and V is TRBV7-3; 7 nucleotides agree with TRBD2. The CDR3 sequence is 16 residues long. V lost 5 bases to trimming and J lost 7 bases; unmatched junction nucleotides: 14. Germline values: CDR1 SGHTA, CDR2 FQGTGA. The CDR3 spells CASSPGSGGRMNEQFF. The CDR3 DNA is TGTGCCAGCAGCCCTGGCTCGGGCGGGAGAATGAATGAGCAGTTCTTC.

This clonotype has ten or more counts. This chain links TRBV12-3 or TRBV12-4 with TRBJ2-1, with unresolved D. The CDR3 loop spans 14 amino acids. V dropped 8 bases and J dropped 0 bases, with 11 bases sitting between them. CDR3 sequence: CASGRTTSYNEQFF. In nucleotides, the CDR3 is TGTGCCAGCGGCCGGACGACCTCCTACAATGAGCAGTTCTTC.

This chain links TRBV5-1 with TRBJ2-1, with TRBD2 matching 13 bases. The germline gives CDR1 SGHRS, CDR2 YFSETQ. The trim removed 3 bases at V and 4 bases at J, leaving 7 bases unmatched. The CDR3 runs 17 residues. The CDR3 here is CASSSRLAGGSYNEQFF. The DNA for the CDR3 is TGCGCCAGCAGCTCAAGACTAGCGGGGGGATCATACAATGAGCAGTTCTTC.

This clonotype was detected many times. The rearrangement links TRBV25-1 to TRBJ1-2; TRBD1 aligns across 7 bases. The CDR3 extends over 18 amino acids. V trimming: 1 base; J trimming: 4 bases; junction bases outside the gene matches: 15. CDR1 is MGHDK, CDR2 SYGVNS, per germline. The DNA of the CDR3 is TGTGCCAGCAGTGAATTAGCAGCTCCGGGACAGAGTGCCTATGGCTACACCTTC. Protein sequence: CASSELAAPGQSAYGYTF.

This clonotype appeared a few times. The chain links TRBV4-1 to TRBJ2-6; D is unclear. Germline lookup yields CDR1 MGHRA and CDR2 YSYEKL. V was shortened by 4 bases and J by 7 bases, with 5 bases between the two germline ends. CDR3 length equals 12 residues. The CDR3 DNA follows: TGCGCCAGCAGCCTCGGAGCCAACGTCCTGACTTTC. Protein sequence: CASSLGANVLTF.

This clonotype was observed many times. The chain is built from TRBV12-3 or TRBV12-4 and TRBJ1-4, with a possible D match to TRBD1 (6 bases). V lost 2 bases and J lost 6, with 7 bases in between. The CDR3 is 13 amino acids. The DNA for the CDR3 is TGTGCCAGCAGTTTAAGGGGGGATGAAAAACTGTTTTTT. This codes for CASSLRGDEKLFF.

The chain recombines TRBV5-1 with TRBJ2-3, with D possibly being TRBD1 (7 bases). V dropped 4 bases and J dropped 2 bases, with 14 bases sitting between them. Germline CDR1 and CDR2: SGHRS and YFSETQ. The CDR3 runs to 15 residues. The DNA for the CDR3 is TGCGCCAGCAGCCGGAGGGGACAGATCACAGATACGCAGTATTTT. Amino acids: CASSRRGQITDTQYF.

This rearrangement joins TRBV6-5 to TRBJ2-2; 7 nucleotides align to TRBD1. The CDR3 runs to 19 residues. Losses at the gene ends were 0 bases for V and 6 bases for J; bases not matched to a gene: 16. The germline gives CDR1 MNHEY, CDR2 SVGAGI. In nucleotides, the CDR3 is TGTGCCAGCAGTTACTCGAATAGGGGGCAGCGATATGAAGCCGGGGAGCTGTTTTTT. This encodes CASSYSNRGQRYEAGELFF.